This T cell receptor beta chain comes out of a study of somatic mutations in cytotoxic T cells in rheumatoid arthritis. In the study overall: Including V beta1+ cells that were sequenced for TCRB, some T-cell populations stained with V beta antibodies were flow-sorted at nearly 100% purity.

Germline V gene sequence: CDR1 MNHEY, CDR2 SMNVEV (reference sequence). V was pared by 6 bases and J by 7 bases, with 7 bases of the junction left unmatched. This CDR3 has 13 amino acids. Study results and limitations: Measurement of CD8+ T-cell clonality revealed no significant difference between rheumatoid arthritis patients and age-matched healthy controls.

Per the study methods: Patient CD8+ clones bigger than 1% seldom lined up with published virus-specific TCRB sequences. Profiled with immunoSEQ multiplex PCR; TCRdb holds only in-frame clones, not every one. For V, J and clone size, that table is used; D and trimming come from the DNA. The sample carries approximately 14,000 clones, around 70% recorded once. Comments on this clone: Antigen: not known.

Sequencing input: CD8+ T cells sorted from blood. V and J are TRBV27 and TRBJ1-2; 8 positions match TRBD1. This TCR was sampled from an adult with rheumatoid arthritis. The CDR3 sequence is CASRDGTGGGYTF. CDR3 DNA sequence: TGTGCCAGCAGAGACGGGACAGGAGGTGGCTACACCTTC.